The 19 T cell receptor beta chains below were found in one sample sequenced in a study of siplizumab effects on memory and regulatory T cells (dated by TCRdb to about 2019). The library was produced with the immunoSEQ multiplex PCR assay. TCRdb provides this immuneACCESS table in a form limited to in-frame rearrangements. Some clones are lacking; in checked studies, under half of them reflect an unresolved V gene, and why the rest are absent is not known. A total of around 100,000 clones appear in this sample, approximately 90% of them only once. Of the sample, 1.1% is held by the ten largest clones. Sequenced input: CD4+ T cells sorted from blood. The receptors shown here come from a human donor in good health.

The V and J genes are TRBV5-1 and TRBJ2-4; 7 bases line up with TRBD1. With 0 bases clipped from V and 9 bases from J, the junction kept 6 bases outside the gene matches. The CDR3 is 14 residues long. Germline CDR1 reads SGHRS; CDR2 reads YFSETQ. CDR3 sequence: CASSLGQGKTIQYF. The CDR3 region has the DNA TGCGCCAGCAGCTTGGGACAGGGTAAGACCATTCAGTACTTC.

The chain links TRBV7-2 to TRBJ2-1; no clear D. Trimming pared 8 bases from V and 10 bases from J, leaving 18 bases between. Germline V gene lookup returns CDR1 SGHTA and CDR2 FQGNSA. This CDR3 spans 13 amino acids. CDR3 DNA: TGTGCCAGCGCCGGAAACGGGTTGATCGAGCAGTTCTTC. This sequence encodes CASAGNGLIEQFF. Looking up the rest from reference TRBV7-2 and TRBJ2-1 gives the full variable domain: GAGVSQSPSNKVTEKGKDVELRCDPISGHTALYWYRQSLGQGLEFLIYFQGNSAPDKSGLPSDRFSAERTGGSVSTLTIQRTQQEDSAVYLCASAGNGLIEQFFGPGTRLTVL.

CDR3 amino acids: CAWSVDITGANVLTF. In DNA form, the CDR3 reads TGTGCCTGGAGTGTCGACATCACTGGGGCCAACGTCCTGACTTTC. The chain links TRBV30 to TRBJ2-6; D is ambiguous. The germline V and J ends were trimmed by 0 bases and 2 bases, with 8 bases remaining between them. From germline, CDR1 is GTSNPN and CDR2 SVGIG (reference sequence). There are 15 residues in the CDR3.

CDR3 sequence (DNA): TGTGCCAGCAGCTTGGTTCTGGGTACGCAGTATTTT. This codes for CASSLVLGTQYF. The chain joins TRBV5-4 to TRBJ2-3; D unclear. Per germline, CDR1 SGHNT and CDR2 YYREEE (reference sequence). CDR3 length equals 12 residues. V was trimmed by 0 bases and J by 8 bases, leaving 7 bases between them.

The chain has TRBV10-2 and TRBJ2-3; 7 bases line up with TRBD1. CDR1 and CDR2 (germline): WSHSY, SAAADI. V gave up 3 bases and J gave up 2 bases; unmatched junction bases: 5. The CDR3 runs to 15 residues. CDR3 residues: CASSDSGGYTDTQYF. CDR3 bases: TGCGCCAGCAGTGACTCAGGGGGATACACAGATACGCAGTATTTT.

The table lists this clone with a few counts. The rearrangement uses TRBV30 and TRBJ2-7, with 13 bases that match TRBD2. Losses at the gene ends were 1 base for V and 2 bases for J; bases not matched to a gene: 5. The germline CDR1 and CDR2 sequences are GTSNPN and SVGIG (reference sequence). The length of the CDR3 is 16 residues. The CDR3 sequence is CAWSGLAGGTPYEQYF. The CDR3 coding sequence is TGTGCCTGGAGTGGACTAGCGGGAGGTACACCCTACGAGCAGTACTTC.

This clone was recorded only once. V and J are TRBV7-2 and TRBJ2-5, with TRBD2 identical over 8 bases. Germline CDR1 is SGHTA and CDR2 is FQGNSA. After removal of 5 bases from V and 0 bases from J, the junction contained 11 bases not matched to a gene. The CDR3 is made up of 17 amino acids. CDR3 bases: TGTGCCAGCAGCCCAGCACTAGCGGATAGGTACCAAGAGACCCAGTACTTC. Translation gives CASSPALADRYQETQYF.

V gene TRBV5-1 combines with J gene TRBJ1-6; D remains ambiguous. Deletions cut 0 bases from V and 8 bases from J, with 9 bases between. The CDR3 extends over 14 amino acids. CDR1 SGHRS and CDR2 YFSETQ come from the germline V gene. This chain's CDR3 is CASSLARTDSPLHF. The CDR3 DNA reads TGCGCCAGCAGCTTGGCCCGGACGGATTCACCCCTCCACTTT. Drawing the rest from reference TRBV5-1 and TRBJ1-6, the complete variable domain is KAGVTQTPRYLIKTRGQQVTLSCSPISGHRSVSWYQQTPGQGLQFLFEYFSETQRNKGNFPGRFSGRQFSNSRSEMNVSTLELGDSALYLCASSLARTDSPLHFGNGTRLTVT.

The table lists this clone with a few counts. The gene calls are TRBV19 and TRBJ1-1; a possible D gene is TRBD1 (5 bases). CDR3 length: 14 amino acids. CDR1 and CDR2 (germline): LNHDA, SQIVND (reference sequence). V dropped 3 bases and J dropped 3 bases, with 11 bases sitting between them. This CDR3 reads CASSIDRGYTEAFF. For the CDR3, the DNA is TGTGCCAGTAGTATTGATCGGGGGTACACTGAAGCTTTCTTT.

The J gene is TRBJ2-5, the V gene TRBV5-1, with no clear D. Trimming removed 6 bases at V and 3 bases at J, with 15 bases between. The CDR3 is made up of 14 amino acids. CDR1 and CDR2 (germline): SGHRS, YFSETQ. CDR3 region: CASTFRDLEETQYF. The CDR3 bases are TGCGCCAGCACTTTTCGTGATTTAGAAGAGACCCAGTACTTC.

The chain recombines TRBV5-1 with TRBJ2-3, with 7 bases matching TRBD1. The V gene end was trimmed by 6 bases and the J gene end by 0 bases; junction bases not matched to a gene: 4. Looked up from germline, CDR1 is SGHRS and CDR2 is YFSETQ. The CDR3 consists of 14 residues. CDR3 in amino acids: CASKTGSSTDTQYF. CDR3 in DNA: TGCGCCAGCAAGACAGGGTCTAGCACAGATACGCAGTATTTT. Full variable domain (missing parts from reference TRBV5-1 and TRBJ2-3): KAGVTQTPRYLIKTRGQQVTLSCSPISGHRSVSWYQQTPGQGLQFLFEYFSETQRNKGNFPGRFSGRQFSNSRSEMNVSTLELGDSALYLCASKTGSSTDTQYFGPGTRLTVL.

This chain's CDR3 is CASSPKAFPDRGRNTGELFF. The CDR3 nucleotides are TGTGCCAGCAGTCCCAAGGCGTTTCCCGACAGGGGTCGGAACACCGGGGAGCTGTTTTTT. The rearrangement joins TRBV27 to TRBJ2-2; TRBD1 matches at 8 bases. Germline values: CDR1 MNHEY, CDR2 SMNVEV (reference sequence). V dropped 5 bases and J dropped 1; count of bases not matched to a gene: 18. CDR3 size: 20 residues.

This clone was seen a handful of times. The rearrangement links TRBV11-3 to TRBJ2-1; maybe TRBD2 (7 bases). CDR1 SGHNT and CDR2 YENEEA come from the germline V gene. V lost 0 bases and J 5 bases, leaving 14 bases between the germline ends. The CDR3 totals 16 residues. CDR3 nucleotide sequence: TGTGCCAGCAGCTTAGATTTAAGGGGGGGGAACAATGAGCAGTTCTTC. This sequence encodes CASSLDLRGGNNEQFF.

The chain employs TRBV27 and TRBJ2-1, with D tentatively TRBD2 (7 bases). This CDR3 has 14 amino acids. The V end lost 3 bases, the J end lost 8 bases, and 14 bases lay between the germline ends. Germline CDR1 and CDR2: MNHEY and SMNVEV (reference sequence). The CDR3: CASSFGRGVDEQFF. CDR3 bases: TGTGCCAGCAGTTTTGGGAGGGGGGTCGATGAGCAGTTCTTC.

This chain connects TRBV19 to TRBJ1-5, with D possibly being TRBD1 (5 bases). The CDR3 contains 16 residues. CDR1 LNHDA and CDR2 SQIVND come from the germline V gene (reference sequence). The germline V and J ends were trimmed by 7 bases and 6 bases, with 22 bases remaining between them. The DNA of the CDR3 is TGTGCCAGTACCCAAAAAAGGGCAGGGTCGATTCAGCCCCAGCATTTT. Translated: CASTQKRAGSIQPQHF. The whole variable domain, remainder taken from reference TRBV19 and TRBJ1-5, is DGGITQSPKYLFRKEGQNVTLSCEQNLNHDAMYWYRQDPGQGLRLIYYSQIVNDFQKGDIAEGYSVSREKKESFPLTVTSAQKNPTAFYLCASTQKRAGSIQPQHFGDGTRLSIL.

The V call is TRBV2, the J call TRBJ2-4, with D possibly being TRBD2 (6 bases). The V end lost 6 bases, the J end lost 7 bases, and 13 bases lay between the germline ends. The CDR3 sequence is 13 residues long. Germline V gene data show CDR1 as SNHLY and CDR2 as FYNNEI. DNA for the CDR3: TGTGCCAGCAGCGGGGGACGGGGGAACATTCAGTACTTC. This codes for CASSGGRGNIQYF.

J is TRBJ1-2 and V is TRBV28; D gene unclear. Germline V CDR1 and CDR2: MDHEN, SYDVKM. The CDR3 loop spans 12 amino acids. V gave up 5 bases and J gave up 4 bases, with 8 bases separating them. The DNA of the CDR3 is TGTGCCAGCAGTCTTCAAACCTATGGCTACACCTTC. It is translated as CASSLQTYGYTF.

The V gene is TRBV19, the J gene TRBJ1-5, with TRBD1 matching 9 bases. This CDR3 comprises 19 residues. Looked up from germline, CDR1 is LNHDA and CDR2 is SQIVND (reference sequence). Trimming took 5 bases from V and 1 from J; bases not matched to a gene: 15. The CDR3 is CASSRYLTGGRESNQPQHF. The DNA for the CDR3 is TGTGCCAGTAGTCGATATTTGACAGGGGGTAGGGAGAGCAATCAGCCCCAGCATTTT.

The genes are TRBV27 and TRBJ2-7; 7 nucleotides align to TRBD2. This CDR3 region has 12 residues. After removal of 8 bases from V and 6 bases from J, the junction contained 7 bases not matched to a gene. Per germline, CDR1 MNHEY and CDR2 SMNVEV (reference sequence). The CDR3 DNA reads TGTGCCAGCGGGACTAAAGTCTTCGAGCAGTACTTC. Translated, it gives CASGTKVFEQYF.